These 5 T cell receptor beta chains came from one sample sequenced in a study of beta chain features in type 1 diabetes. Sequencing targeted expressed TCRB transcripts, as all isolated RNA had been reverse transcribed. The data were produced by immunoSEQ multiplex PCR, yet TCRdb's version contains in-frame clones alone and is incomplete. The sample consists of about 450,000 clones, roughly 11% of them appearing once. The sequenced sample consisted of naive CD4+ T cells from blood. The receptors were sampled from a woman aged 18 to 35 in good health.

This clone was seen a handful of times. The chain employs TRBV7-9 and TRBJ2-6; unclear D gene. The V end lost 2 bases, the J end lost 9 bases, and 2 bases lay between the germline ends. Germline assignment: CDR1 SEHNR and CDR2 FQNEAQ (reference sequence). CDR3 length: 11 residues. As DNA, the CDR3 is TGTGCCAGCAGCTTAATCAACGTCCTGACTTTC. It codes for CASSLINVLTF.

V gene TRBV5-1 combines with J gene TRBJ2-7, with D perhaps TRBD1 or TRBD2 (6 bases each). The length of the CDR3 is 17 residues. Germline CDR1 is SGHRS and CDR2 is YFSETQ. V was clipped by 0 bases and J by 3 bases, with 19 bases between them. The CDR3 protein is CASSLEPTGRIDYEQYV. In DNA, the CDR3 is TGCGCCAGCAGCTTGGAACCAACAGGGAGGATCGACTACGAGCAGTACGTC.

In regard to this clone: One end of the junction varies from germline; a read error may be responsible. The chain recombines TRBV19 with TRBJ2-2, with no clear D. Germline values: CDR1 LNHDA, CDR2 SQIVND (reference sequence). The CDR3 sequence is 13 residues long. CDR3 loop: CASREPNAGELFF. For the CDR3, the DNA is TGTGCCAGTAGAGAGCCGAACGCCGGGGAGCTGTTTTTT.

This clone was recorded once. The chain combines TRBV6-5 with TRBJ2-1; D is ambiguous. CDR1 is MNHEY and CDR2 is SVGAGI in the germline V gene. The V and J ends lost 0 bases and 7 bases respectively, with 10 bases between them. This CDR3 region has 14 residues. CDR3 sequence (DNA): TGTGCCAGCAGTTACTCCCTGACCATAAATGAGCAGTTCTTC. Translation gives CASSYSLTINEQFF.

The sample holds a few counts of this clone. This sample includes further DNA sequences coding for the same CDR3. The rearrangement joins TRBV5-1 to TRBJ1-5; D uncertain. Germline CDR1 SGHRS, CDR2 YFSETQ. Between the trimmed V and J ends, which lost 0 bases and 0 bases, there was a span of 4 bases. This CDR3 comprises 14 residues. The CDR3 loop is CASSLEGSNQPQHF. The CDR3 coding sequence is TGCGCCAGCAGCTTGGAAGGTAGCAATCAGCCCCAGCATTTT.